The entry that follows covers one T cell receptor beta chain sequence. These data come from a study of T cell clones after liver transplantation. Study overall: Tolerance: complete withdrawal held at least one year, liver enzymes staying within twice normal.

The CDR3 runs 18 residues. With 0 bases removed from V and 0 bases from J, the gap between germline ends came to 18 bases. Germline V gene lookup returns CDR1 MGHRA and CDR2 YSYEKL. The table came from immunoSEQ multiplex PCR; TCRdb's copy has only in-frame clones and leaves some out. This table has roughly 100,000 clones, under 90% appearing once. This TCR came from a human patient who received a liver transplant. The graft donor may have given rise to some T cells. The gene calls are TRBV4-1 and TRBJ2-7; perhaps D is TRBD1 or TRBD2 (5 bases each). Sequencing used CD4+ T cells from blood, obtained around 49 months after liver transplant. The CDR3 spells CASSQDQPGPLPSYEQYF. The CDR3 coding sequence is TGCGCCAGCAGCCAAGACCAACCGGGGCCACTTCCCTCCTACGAGCAGTACTTC.